These 29 T cell receptor beta chains originate from one sample sequenced in a study of blood T cell repertoires in COVID-19. Data came from immunoSEQ multiplex PCR; TCRdb stores just in-frame clones and leaves some out. In the table there are just over 250,000 clones, around 87% of which are singletons. Sample: peripheral blood. The receptors derive from a woman in her forties or fifties with acute or convalescent COVID-19.

This rearrangement joins TRBV27 to TRBJ2-1; D is unresolved. V lost 4 bases and J lost 2, with 9 bases in between. The CDR3 runs to 14 residues. Germline loops: CDR1 MNHEY, CDR2 SMNVEV (reference sequence). The CDR3 coding sequence is TGTGCCAGCAGTTCCCAGGATCCCTACAATGAGCAGTTCTTC. Its translation: CASSSQDPYNEQFF.

The CDR3: CASTLTRPENTEAFF. In DNA, the CDR3 is TGTGCCAGCACCCTTACCAGGCCCGAGAACACTGAAGCTTTCTTT. V is TRBV6-5 and J is TRBJ1-1; D unresolved. Per the germline V gene, CDR1 is MNHEY and CDR2 is SVGAGI. The CDR3 runs to 15 residues. Deletions cut 7 bases from V and 1 base from J, with 16 bases between.

The chain joins TRBV14 to TRBJ2-1, with 9 bases that match TRBD2. This CDR3 is built from 16 residues. Looked up from germline, CDR1 is SGHDN and CDR2 is FVKESK. V was pared by 4 bases and J by 8 bases, with 12 bases of the junction left unmatched. The DNA of the CDR3 is TGTGCCAGCAGCCTAAGACCGGGACTAGCCATGGATGAGCAGTTCTTC. This encodes CASSLRPGLAMDEQFF.

The chain employs TRBV7-2 and TRBJ1-2; 10 bases are a match to TRBD1. Germline CDR1 SGHTA, CDR2 FQGNSA. CDR3 size: 15 residues. Trimming took 5 bases from V and 4 from J; bases not matched to a gene: 7. The CDR3 DNA follows: TGTGCCAGCAGCCCAAGGACAGGGGGTCCCTATGGCTACACCTTC. It is translated as CASSPRTGGPYGYTF. Based on the CDR3 plus reference TRBV7-2 and TRBJ1-2, the full variable domain is GAGVSQSPSNKVTEKGKDVELRCDPISGHTALYWYRQSLGQGLEFLIYFQGNSAPDKSGLPSDRFSAERTGGSVSTLTIQRTQQEDSAVYLCASSPRTGGPYGYTFGSGTRLTVV.

The V gene is TRBV15, the J gene TRBJ1-6, with D possibly TRBD1 on 6 matching bases. The CDR3 contains 16 residues. Germline loops: CDR1 LNHNV, CDR2 YYDKDF (reference sequence). The V end lost 5 bases, the J end lost 4 bases, and 15 bases lay between the germline ends. The CDR3 loop reads CATSRRDTLYNSPLHF. The CDR3 coding sequence is TGTGCCACCAGCCGCCGGGACACCCTTTATAATTCACCCCTCCACTTT. The complete variable domain, with remaining parts taken from reference TRBV15 and TRBJ1-6, reads DAMVIQNPRYQVTQFGKPVTLSCSQTLNHNVMYWYQQKSSQAPKLLFHYYDKDFNNEADTPDNFQSRRPNTSFCFLDIRSPGLGDTAMYLCATSRRDTLYNSPLHFGNGTRLTVT.

J is TRBJ2-1 and V is TRBV19, with a tentative D call TRBD2 (5 bases). CDR3 length: 12 amino acids. Between the trimmed V and J ends, which lost 4 bases and 9 bases, there was a span of 10 bases. Germline V gives CDR1 LNHDA, CDR2 SQIVND (reference sequence). The CDR3: CASSTPGSEQFF. CDR3 bases: TGTGCCAGTAGTACCCCGGGGAGTGAGCAGTTCTTC.

This clone was picked up a small number of times. The rearrangement links TRBV5-6 to TRBJ1-5; D is undetermined. The CDR3 totals 15 residues. In germline, CDR1 is SGHDT, CDR2 YYEEEE. Trimming pared 4 bases from V and 3 bases from J, leaving 14 bases between. Here the CDR3 reads CASSPAPGINQPQHF. CDR3 nucleotides: TGTGCCAGCAGCCCAGCCCCAGGCATCAATCAGCCCCAGCATTTT.

The gene calls are TRBV5-6 and TRBJ2-3; D is possibly TRBD2 (5 bases). Germline V CDR1 and CDR2: SGHDT, YYEEEE. V shed 0 bases and J shed 15 bases, with 17 bases lying between them. The CDR3 runs 13 residues. CDR3 DNA: TGTGCCAGCAGCTTGGGGTTAGGGCGGGCTCTATATTTT. It codes for CASSLGLGRALYF.

V is TRBV28 and J is TRBJ1-4, with D possibly TRBD1 on 5 matching bases. Germline CDR1 is MDHEN and CDR2 is SYDVKM. The CDR3 runs to 16 residues. With 6 bases removed from V and 0 bases from J, the gap between germline ends came to 14 bases. CDR3 sequence (DNA): TGTGCCAGCAGCCTAAAAGGGGCCTCAACTAATGAAAAACTGTTTTTT. Its protein is CASSLKGASTNEKLFF.

As to this clone: At one boundary the junction diverges from the germline segment, which might be a read error. Other DNA sequences in the same sample also yield this CDR3. This sequence joins TRBV30 and TRBJ1-5; 7 bases align to TRBD1. The CDR3 consists of 14 residues. Germline assignment: CDR1 GTSNPN and CDR2 SVGIG (reference sequence). CDR3 DNA: TGCGCCTGGAGTACAGGGGATGGGAGCCAGCCCCAGCATTTT. It codes for CAWSTGDGSQPQHF.

This chain links TRBV9 with TRBJ2-4, with TRBD2 identical over 14 bases. This CDR3 is built from 16 residues. Germline V gene lookup returns CDR1 SGDLS and CDR2 YYNGEE. Trimming cost V 3 bases and J 5 bases; bases outside gene matches: 4. The chain's CDR3 is CASSGGLAGGENIQYF. CDR3 coding DNA: TGTGCCAGCAGCGGAGGACTAGCGGGAGGTGAAAACATTCAGTACTTC.

The chain recombines TRBV4-2 with TRBJ2-2; TRBD1 matches at 8 bases. This CDR3 region has 15 residues. Germline V gene sequence: CDR1 LGHNA, CDR2 YNFKEQ. With V trimmed by 5 bases and J by 6 bases, 8 bases remained unmatched. The CDR3 DNA follows: TGTGCCAGCAGCTGGCCGGACAGGGCGGCCGGGGAGCTGTTTTTT. Translated: CASSWPDRAAGELFF.

The V call is TRBV19, the J call TRBJ1-2; perhaps TRBD1 as D (6 bases). Looked up from germline, CDR1 is LNHDA and CDR2 is SQIVND (reference sequence). Deletions cut 9 bases from V and 4 bases from J, with 21 bases between. The CDR3 covers 15 residues. The CDR3 nucleotides are TGTGCCAGCGAATCCTCCACAGGGTACAGCTATGGCTACACCTTC. Amino acid sequence: CASESSTGYSYGYTF.

J is TRBJ1-4 and V is TRBV18; the match to TRBD1 covers 9 bases. Trimming at V came to 5 bases and at J to 6 bases, leaving 4 bases not matched to a gene. Germline loops: CDR1 KGHSH, CDR2 LQKENI. CDR3 length: 14 residues. Here the CDR3 reads CASSGRQGDEKLFF. CDR3 DNA sequence: TGTGCCAGCTCAGGACGACAGGGGGATGAAAAACTGTTTTTT.

The chain employs TRBV6-4 and TRBJ2-1; 8 nucleotides align to TRBD2. The CDR3 has 18 amino acids. Germline CDR1 and CDR2: MRHNA and SNTAGT. The J segment lost 3 bases and the V segment lost 0 bases, leaving 10 bases of the junction unmatched. The DNA for the CDR3 is TGTGCCAGCAGTGACTCGTACGGGGGGGCAGGAGACTACAATGAGCAGTTCTTC. Amino acids: CASSDSYGGAGDYNEQFF.

The V and J genes are TRBV7-3 and TRBJ2-2; 8 bases line up with TRBD1. The CDR3 consists of 14 residues. From germline, CDR1 is SGHTA and CDR2 FQGTGA. V was clipped by 5 bases and J by 5 bases; unmatched bases: 4. The CDR3 here is CASSGTGHTGELFF. The CDR3 coding sequence is TGTGCCAGCAGCGGGACAGGTCATACCGGGGAGCTGTTTTTT.

The V gene is TRBV27, the J gene TRBJ2-3; tentatively, D is TRBD2 (5 bases). Between the trimmed V and J ends, which lost 3 bases and 2 bases, there was a span of 9 bases. This CDR3 is 14 amino acids long. Germline V gene data show CDR1 as MNHEY and CDR2 as SMNVEV (reference sequence). CDR3 amino acids: CASSFHRDTDTQYF. The CDR3 DNA is TGTGCCAGCAGTTTCCACCGGGACACAGATACGCAGTATTTT.

This clone appeared once. This CDR3 is also generated by other DNA sequences in the sample. V gene TRBV10-3 combines with J gene TRBJ1-1; D remains unclear. Germline V gene lookup returns CDR1 ENHRY and CDR2 SYGVKD. V lost 2 bases and J 3 bases, leaving 7 bases between the germline ends. The CDR3 covers 13 residues. The CDR3 sequence: CAISERGDTEAFF. CDR3 coding DNA: TGTGCCATCAGTGAGCGGGGAGACACTGAAGCTTTCTTT.

This chain links TRBV6-5 with TRBJ1-5, with 7 bases matching TRBD1. The CDR3 is 15 residues long. Trimming removed 8 bases from V and 3 bases from J; junction bases left unmatched: 10. CDR1 is MNHEY and CDR2 is SVGAGI in the germline V gene. The CDR3 nucleotides are TGTGCCAGCGGACTCCGACAGGGAATCAATCAGCCCCAGCATTTT. Translation gives CASGLRQGINQPQHF.

This clone was detected only once. This chain uses TRBV2 with TRBJ2-1; 12 bases match TRBD2. The CDR3 runs 15 residues. Germline V CDR1 and CDR2: SNHLY, FYNNEI. V gave up 10 bases and J gave up 2 bases; unmatched junction bases: 6. CDR3 in DNA: TGTGCCACCAAGACTAGCGGGAGTGCCTACAATGAGCAGTTCTTC. Protein sequence: CATKTSGSAYNEQFF.

The V and J genes are TRBV3-1 (or the pseudogene TRBV3-2) and TRBJ2-5; D is unresolved. The CDR3 length is 16 residues. Trimming removed 0 bases from V and 7 bases from J, with 18 bases in between. The germline CDR1 and CDR2 sequences are LGHDT and YNNKEL (reference sequence). CDR3: CASSQENYPLSGTQYF. In DNA form, the CDR3 reads TGTGCCAGCAGCCAAGAAAACTATCCCTTGTCGGGGACCCAGTACTTC.

The chain is built from TRBV5-1 and TRBJ2-2; 7 bases are a match to TRBD1. Trimming cost V 4 bases and J 6 bases; bases outside gene matches: 6. This CDR3 is built from 14 residues. Germline CDR1 reads SGHRS; CDR2 reads YFSETQ. CDR3 protein: CASSVVQGPGELFF. In nucleotides, the CDR3 is TGCGCCAGCAGCGTAGTACAGGGGCCCGGGGAGCTGTTTTTT.

The rearrangement joins TRBV6-5 to TRBJ2-3, with TRBD2 as a possible D gene (6 bases). Trimming left V 4 bases short and J 3 bases short, with 11 bases between. The CDR3 extends over 14 amino acids. Germline V gene sequence: CDR1 MNHEY, CDR2 SVGAGI. In nucleotides, the CDR3 is TGTGCCAGCAGTTTGGAGGGTTCGACAGATACGCAGTATTTT. It codes for CASSLEGSTDTQYF.

This clone was seen more than once but under ten times. This chain joins TRBV7-3 and TRBJ1-2, with 10 bases matching TRBD1. The CDR3 is made up of 15 amino acids. V was clipped by 5 bases and J by 4 bases; unmatched bases: 7. Germline V lookup: CDR1 SGHTA, CDR2 FQGTGA. CDR3 amino acids: CASSPQGDRGYGYTF. CDR3 bases: TGTGCCAGCAGCCCACAGGGGGACAGGGGCTATGGCTACACCTTC.

This clone is a singleton in its sample. The genes are TRBV27 and TRBJ1-6, with TRBD1 as a possible D gene (5 bases). Germline lookup yields CDR1 MNHEY and CDR2 SMNVEV (reference sequence). The CDR3 is 15 residues long. Between the trimmed V and J ends, which lost 11 bases and 6 bases, there was a span of 20 bases. Here the CDR3 DNA reads TGTGCCGCCTCCAAGGAGGCCGGGGGTAATTCACCCCTCCACTTT. It codes for CAASKEAGGNSPLHF.

The DNA of the CDR3 is TGCGCCAGCAGCTCGAATCCGGGACAGGGGGAGACCCAGTACTTC. It translates to CASSSNPGQGETQYF. The chain links TRBV5-1 to TRBJ2-5, with 10 positions matching TRBD1. The J segment lost 5 bases and the V segment lost 3 bases, leaving 7 bases of the junction unmatched. From germline, CDR1 is SGHRS and CDR2 YFSETQ. The CDR3 has 15 amino acids.

The chain uses TRBV7-9 and TRBJ2-5, with 11 nucleotides matching TRBD2. Germline V CDR1 and CDR2: SEHNR, FQNEAQ (reference sequence). Trimming took 5 bases from V and 3 from J; bases not matched to a gene: 5. This CDR3 is built from 15 residues. The CDR3 bases are TGTGCCAGCAGCCCCATAGCGGGAGGGAAAGAGACCCAGTACTTC. This translates into CASSPIAGGKETQYF.

The V call is TRBV5-1, the J call TRBJ2-5, with D possibly being TRBD2 (5 bases). With 5 bases removed from V and 5 bases from J, the gap between germline ends came to 16 bases. The germline V gene encodes CDR1 SGHRS and CDR2 YFSETQ. There are 14 residues in the CDR3. The CDR3 spells CASRLLASSETQYF. CDR3 DNA sequence: TGCGCCAGCAGGTTGCTGGCTAGCTCGGAGACCCAGTACTTC.

J is TRBJ2-2 and V is TRBV27, with 8 bases aligning to TRBD2. This CDR3 contains 17 residues. CDR1 and CDR2 from the germline V gene are MNHEY and SMNVEV (reference sequence). J was trimmed by 7 bases and V by 4 bases; bases with no gene match: 14. CDR3 residues: CASSWGAGVWGNGELFF. CDR3 sequence (DNA): TGTGCCAGCAGTTGGGGAGCGGGAGTGTGGGGAAACGGGGAGCTGTTTTTT.